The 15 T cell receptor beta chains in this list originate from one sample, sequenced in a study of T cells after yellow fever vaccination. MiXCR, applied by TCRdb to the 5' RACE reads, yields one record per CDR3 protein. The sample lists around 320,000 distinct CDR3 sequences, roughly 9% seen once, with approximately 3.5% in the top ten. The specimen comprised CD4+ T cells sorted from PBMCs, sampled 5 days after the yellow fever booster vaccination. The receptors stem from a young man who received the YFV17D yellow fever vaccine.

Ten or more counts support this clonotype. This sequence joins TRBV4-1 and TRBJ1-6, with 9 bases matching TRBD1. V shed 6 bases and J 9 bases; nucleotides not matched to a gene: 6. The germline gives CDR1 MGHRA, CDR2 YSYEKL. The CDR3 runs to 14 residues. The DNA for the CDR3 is TGCGCCAGCAGTCCGACAGGGGGAGGTTCACCCCTCCACTTT. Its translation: CASSPTGGGSPLHF.

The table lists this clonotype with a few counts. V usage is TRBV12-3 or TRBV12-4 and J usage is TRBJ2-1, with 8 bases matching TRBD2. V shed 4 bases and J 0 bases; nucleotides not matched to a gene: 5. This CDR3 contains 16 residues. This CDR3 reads CASSYGGGISYNEQFF. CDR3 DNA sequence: TGTGCCAGCAGTTACGGCGGGGGGATCTCCTACAATGAGCAGTTCTTC.

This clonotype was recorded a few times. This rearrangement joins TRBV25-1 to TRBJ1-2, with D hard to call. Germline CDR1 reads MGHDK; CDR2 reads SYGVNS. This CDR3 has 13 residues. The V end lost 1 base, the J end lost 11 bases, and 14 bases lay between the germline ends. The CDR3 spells CASSEFASRRYTF. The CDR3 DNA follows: TGTGCCAGCAGTGAATTTGCCTCGCGGAGGTACACCTTC.

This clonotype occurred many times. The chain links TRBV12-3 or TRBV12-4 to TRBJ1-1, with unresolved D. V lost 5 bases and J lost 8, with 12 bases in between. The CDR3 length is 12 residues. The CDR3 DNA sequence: TGTGCCAGCAGTGAACAGAGTCTGGAAGCTTTCTTT. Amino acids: CASSEQSLEAFF.

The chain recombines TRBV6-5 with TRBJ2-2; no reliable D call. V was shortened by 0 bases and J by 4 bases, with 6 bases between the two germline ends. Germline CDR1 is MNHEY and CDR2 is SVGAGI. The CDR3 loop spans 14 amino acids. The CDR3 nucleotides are TGTGCCAGCAGTTACTCCCGTTTCACCGGGGAGCTGTTTTTT. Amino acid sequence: CASSYSRFTGELFF.

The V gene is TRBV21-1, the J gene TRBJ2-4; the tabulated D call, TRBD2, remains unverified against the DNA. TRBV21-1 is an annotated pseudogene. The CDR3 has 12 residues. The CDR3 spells CASRSHRDIQYF. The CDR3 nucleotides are TGTGCCAGCCGAAGTCACCGGGACATTCAGTACTTC.

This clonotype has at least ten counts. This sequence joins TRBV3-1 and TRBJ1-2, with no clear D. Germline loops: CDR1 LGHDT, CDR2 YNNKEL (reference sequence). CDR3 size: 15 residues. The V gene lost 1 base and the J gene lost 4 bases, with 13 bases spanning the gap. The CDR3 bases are TGTGCCAGCAGCCAAGGGAGAGCTAAGCCCTATGGCTACACCTTC. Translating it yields CASSQGRAKPYGYTF.

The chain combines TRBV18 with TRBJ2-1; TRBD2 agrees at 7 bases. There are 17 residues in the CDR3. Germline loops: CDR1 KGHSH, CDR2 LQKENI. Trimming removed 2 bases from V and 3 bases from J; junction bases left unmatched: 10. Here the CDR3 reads CASSPESGGSYYNEQFF. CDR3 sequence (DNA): TGTGCCAGCTCACCAGAGTCCGGGGGGTCCTACTACAATGAGCAGTTCTTC.

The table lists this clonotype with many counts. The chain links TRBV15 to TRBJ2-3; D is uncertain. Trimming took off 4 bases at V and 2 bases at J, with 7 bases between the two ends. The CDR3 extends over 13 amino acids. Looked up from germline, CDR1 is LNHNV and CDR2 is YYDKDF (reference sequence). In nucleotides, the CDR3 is TGTGCCACCAGCATACAAAACACAGATACGCAGTATTTT. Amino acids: CATSIQNTDTQYF.

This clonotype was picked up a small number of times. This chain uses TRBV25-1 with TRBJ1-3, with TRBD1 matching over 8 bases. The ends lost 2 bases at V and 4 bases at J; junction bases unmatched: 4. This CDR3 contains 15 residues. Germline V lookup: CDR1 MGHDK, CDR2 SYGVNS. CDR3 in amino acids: CASSEGGTGGNTIYF. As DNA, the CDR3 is TGTGCCAGCAGTGAAGGGGGGACAGGAGGAAACACCATATATTTT. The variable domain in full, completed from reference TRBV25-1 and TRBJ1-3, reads EADIYQTPRYLVIGTGKKITLECSQTMGHDKMYWYQQDPGMELHLIHYSYGVNSTEKGDLSSESTVSRIRTEHFPLTLESARPSHTSQYLCASSEGGTGGNTIYFGEGSWLTVV.

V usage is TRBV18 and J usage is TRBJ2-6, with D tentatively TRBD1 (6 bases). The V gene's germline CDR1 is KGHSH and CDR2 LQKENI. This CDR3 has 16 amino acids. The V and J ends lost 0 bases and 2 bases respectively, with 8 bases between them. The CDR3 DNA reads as TGTGCCAGCTCACCACCAACAGGGACTGGGGCCAACGTCCTGACTTTC. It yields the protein CASSPPTGTGANVLTF.

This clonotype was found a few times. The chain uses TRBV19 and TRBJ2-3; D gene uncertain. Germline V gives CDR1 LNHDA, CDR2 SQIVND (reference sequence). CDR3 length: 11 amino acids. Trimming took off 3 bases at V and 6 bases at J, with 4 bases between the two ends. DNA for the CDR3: TGTGCCAGTAGTATGGGGGATACGCAGTATTTT. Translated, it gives CASSMGDTQYF.

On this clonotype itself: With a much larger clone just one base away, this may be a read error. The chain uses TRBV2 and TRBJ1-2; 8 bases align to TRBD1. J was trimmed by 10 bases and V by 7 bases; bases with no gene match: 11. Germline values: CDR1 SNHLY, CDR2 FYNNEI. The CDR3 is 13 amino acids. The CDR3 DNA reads TGTGCCAGCATTCCGGGACAGGCCCTTGTCTACACCTTC. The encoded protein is CASIPGQALVYTF.

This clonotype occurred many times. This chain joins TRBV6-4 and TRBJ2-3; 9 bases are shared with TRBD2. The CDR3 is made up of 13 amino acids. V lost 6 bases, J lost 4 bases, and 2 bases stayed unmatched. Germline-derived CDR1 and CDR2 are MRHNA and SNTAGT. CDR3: CASSRTSADTQYF. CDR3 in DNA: TGTGCCAGCAGCAGGACTAGCGCAGATACGCAGTATTTT.

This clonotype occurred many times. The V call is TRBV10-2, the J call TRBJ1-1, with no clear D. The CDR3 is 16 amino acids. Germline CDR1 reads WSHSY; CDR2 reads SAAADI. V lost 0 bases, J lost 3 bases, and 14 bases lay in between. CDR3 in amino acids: CASSESHTLGDTEAFF. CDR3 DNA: TGCGCCAGCAGTGAGTCGCACACCTTGGGCGACACTGAAGCTTTCTTT.